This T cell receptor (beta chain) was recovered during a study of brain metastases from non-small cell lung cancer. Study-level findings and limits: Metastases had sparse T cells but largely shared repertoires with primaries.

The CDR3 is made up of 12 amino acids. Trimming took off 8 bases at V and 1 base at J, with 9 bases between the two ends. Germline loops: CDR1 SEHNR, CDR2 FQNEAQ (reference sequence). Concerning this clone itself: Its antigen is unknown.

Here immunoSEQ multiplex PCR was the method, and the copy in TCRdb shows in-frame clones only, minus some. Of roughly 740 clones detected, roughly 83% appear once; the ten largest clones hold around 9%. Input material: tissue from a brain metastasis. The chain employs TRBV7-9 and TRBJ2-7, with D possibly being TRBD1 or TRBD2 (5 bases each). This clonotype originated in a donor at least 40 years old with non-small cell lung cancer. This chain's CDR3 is CASGDGSYEQYF. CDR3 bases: TGTGCCAGCGGGGACGGGTCCTACGAGCAGTACTTC.